Reported below is one T cell receptor (beta chain). Its antigen is not identified. Thyroid ultrasound, orbital computed tomography, TRAb, serum thyroxine and clinical symptoms formed the basis of diagnosis. The CDR3 consists of 12 residues. Trimming pared 8 bases from V and 0 bases from J, leaving 7 bases between. Germline CDR1 SQVTM, CDR2 ANQGSEA. This record belongs to a study of Graves' ophthalmopathy and Graves' hyperthyroidism. Study details: The stable label applied to hyperthyroidism with no ophthalmopathy within 18 months of follow-up.

RNA transcripts provided the template for amplifying TCR beta CDR3 regions. HTBI primers primed a first-round RT-PCR, and a second-round multiplex PCR followed. TCRdb analysed the multiplex PCR reads with MiXCR anew, one entry per CDR3 protein. The profile shows roughly 1.1 million distinct CDR3 sequences, about 38% of them singletons. Study observations and caveats: A model built from 13 signatures distinguished ophthalmopathy from stable hyperthyroidism with 87.88% sensitivity and around 78% specificity. Blood contained most expanded thyroid clonotypes exceeding 0.001 frequency.

The specimen sequenced was peripheral blood or thyroid tissue (not recorded which). V is TRBV29-1 and J is TRBJ2-2; TRBD1 is a possible D gene (5 bases). This TCR derives from an adult man with Graves' hyperthyroidism. CDR3 sequence: CSTTANTGELFF. The CDR3 nucleotides read TGCAGCACGACAGCGAACACCGGGGAGCTGTTTTTT.